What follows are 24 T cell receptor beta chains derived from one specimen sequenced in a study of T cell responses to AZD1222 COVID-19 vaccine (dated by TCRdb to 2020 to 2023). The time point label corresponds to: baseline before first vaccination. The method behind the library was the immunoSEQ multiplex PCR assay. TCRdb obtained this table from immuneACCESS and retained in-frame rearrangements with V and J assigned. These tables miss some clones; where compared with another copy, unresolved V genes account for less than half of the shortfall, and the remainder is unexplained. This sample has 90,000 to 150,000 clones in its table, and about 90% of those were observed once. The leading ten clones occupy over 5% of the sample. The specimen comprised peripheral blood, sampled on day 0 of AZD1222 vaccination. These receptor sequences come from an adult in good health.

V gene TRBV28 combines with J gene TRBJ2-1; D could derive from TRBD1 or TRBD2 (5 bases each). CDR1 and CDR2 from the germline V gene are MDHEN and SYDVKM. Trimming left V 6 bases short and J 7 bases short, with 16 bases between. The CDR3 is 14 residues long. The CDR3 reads CASRAPGPTNEQFF. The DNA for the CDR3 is TGTGCCAGCAGGGCCCCGGGACCCACTAATGAGCAGTTCTTC.

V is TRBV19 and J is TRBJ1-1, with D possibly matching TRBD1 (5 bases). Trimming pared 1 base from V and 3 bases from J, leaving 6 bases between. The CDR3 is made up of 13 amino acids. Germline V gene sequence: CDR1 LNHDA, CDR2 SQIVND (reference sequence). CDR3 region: CASSIGGHTEAFF. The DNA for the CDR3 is TGTGCCAGTAGTATAGGGGGACACACTGAAGCTTTCTTT.

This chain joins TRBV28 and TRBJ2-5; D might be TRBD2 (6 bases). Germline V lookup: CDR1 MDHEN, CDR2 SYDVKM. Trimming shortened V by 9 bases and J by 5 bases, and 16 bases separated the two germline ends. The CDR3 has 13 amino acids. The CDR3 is CASLASRRETQYF. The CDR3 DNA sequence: TGTGCCAGTCTAGCGTCCCGGAGGGAGACCCAGTACTTC.

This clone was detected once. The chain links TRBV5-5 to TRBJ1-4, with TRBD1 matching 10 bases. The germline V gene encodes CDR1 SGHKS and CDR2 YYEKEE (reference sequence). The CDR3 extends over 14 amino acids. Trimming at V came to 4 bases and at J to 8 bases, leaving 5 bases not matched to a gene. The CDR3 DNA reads TGTGCCAGCAGCCGACAGGGGGCAAAGGAAAAACTGTTTTTT. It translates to CASSRQGAKEKLFF.

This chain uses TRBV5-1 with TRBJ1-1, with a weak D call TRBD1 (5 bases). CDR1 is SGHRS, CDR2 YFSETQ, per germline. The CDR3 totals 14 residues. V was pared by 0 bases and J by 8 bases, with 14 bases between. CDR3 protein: CASSLAGDGWEAFF. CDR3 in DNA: TGCGCCAGCAGCTTGGCCGGGGACGGGTGGGAAGCTTTCTTT.

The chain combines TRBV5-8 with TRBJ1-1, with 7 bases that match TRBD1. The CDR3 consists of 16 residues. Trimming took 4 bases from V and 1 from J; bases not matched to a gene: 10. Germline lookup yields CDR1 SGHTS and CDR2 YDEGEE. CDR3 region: CASSAKPGTANTEAFF. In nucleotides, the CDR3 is TGTGCCAGCAGCGCCAAACCCGGGACAGCGAACACTGAAGCTTTCTTT.

CDR3 DNA: TGTGCCACCAGAATGACAGGGGCCCCGAACACTGAAGCTTTCTTT. It encodes CATRMTGAPNTEAFF. The chain joins TRBV7-3 to TRBJ1-1, with 8 nucleotides matching TRBD1. CDR3 length equals 15 residues. Looked up from germline, CDR1 is SGHTA and CDR2 is FQGTGA. V lost 10 bases and J lost 1; bases outside the gene matches: 11.

CDR3 in amino acids: CSASGQGGTDTQYF. In nucleotides, the CDR3 is TGCAGTGCTAGTGGCCAGGGGGGTACAGATACGCAGTATTTT. The rearrangement uses TRBV20-1 and TRBJ2-3, with D perhaps matching TRBD1 (7 bases). V was clipped by 3 bases and J by 3 bases, with 13 bases between them. From germline, CDR1 is DFQATT and CDR2 SNEGSKA (reference sequence). The CDR3 spans 14 residues.

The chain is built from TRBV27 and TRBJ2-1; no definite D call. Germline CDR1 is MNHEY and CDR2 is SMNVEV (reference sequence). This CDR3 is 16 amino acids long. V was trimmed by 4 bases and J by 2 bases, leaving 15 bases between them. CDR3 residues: CASSSSPVTTYNEQFF. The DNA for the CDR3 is TGTGCCAGCAGTTCCTCTCCGGTCACAACCTACAATGAGCAGTTCTTC.

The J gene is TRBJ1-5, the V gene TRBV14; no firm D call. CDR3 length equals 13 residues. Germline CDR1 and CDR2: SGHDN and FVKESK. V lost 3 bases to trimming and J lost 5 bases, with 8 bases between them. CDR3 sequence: CASSQGIDQPQHF. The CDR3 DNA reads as TGTGCCAGCAGCCAGGGAATTGATCAGCCCCAGCATTTT. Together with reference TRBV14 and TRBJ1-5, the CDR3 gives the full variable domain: EAGVTQFPSHSVIEKGQTVTLRCDPISGHDNLYWYRRVMGKEIKFLLHFVKESKQDESGMPNNRFLAERTGGTYSTLKVQPAELEDSGVYFCASSQGIDQPQHFGDGTRLSIL.

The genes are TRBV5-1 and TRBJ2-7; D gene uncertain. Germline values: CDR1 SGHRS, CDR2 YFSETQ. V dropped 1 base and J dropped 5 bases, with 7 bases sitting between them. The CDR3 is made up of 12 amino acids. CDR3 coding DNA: TGCGCCAGCAGCTTGTGGCCCAACGAGCAGTACTTC. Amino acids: CASSLWPNEQYF.

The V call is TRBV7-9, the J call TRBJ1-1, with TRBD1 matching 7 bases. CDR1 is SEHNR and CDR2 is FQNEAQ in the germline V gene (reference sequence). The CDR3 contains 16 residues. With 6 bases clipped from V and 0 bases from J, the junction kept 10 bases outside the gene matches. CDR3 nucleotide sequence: TGTGCCAGCAGTCCAGGCCAGGGGGTCATGAACACTGAAGCTTTCTTT. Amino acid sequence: CASSPGQGVMNTEAFF.

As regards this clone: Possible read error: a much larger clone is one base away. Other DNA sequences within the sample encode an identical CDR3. CDR3 sequence: CSARGDTEAFF. The CDR3 nucleotides are TGCAGTGCTAGAGGGGACACTGAAGCTTTCTTT. This sequence joins TRBV20-1 and TRBJ1-1; the D is unclear. V was cut by 1 base and J by 3 bases, with 3 bases left in between. The CDR3 is 11 amino acids. The germline CDR1 and CDR2 sequences are DFQATT and SNEGSKA (reference sequence).

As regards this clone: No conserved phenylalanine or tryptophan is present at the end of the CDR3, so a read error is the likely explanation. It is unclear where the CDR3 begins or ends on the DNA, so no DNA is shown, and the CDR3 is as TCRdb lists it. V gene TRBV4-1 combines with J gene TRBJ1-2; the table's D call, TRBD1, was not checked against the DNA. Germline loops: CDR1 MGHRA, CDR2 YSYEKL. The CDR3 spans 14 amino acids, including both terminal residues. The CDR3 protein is CASSQGDGTVLLWD.

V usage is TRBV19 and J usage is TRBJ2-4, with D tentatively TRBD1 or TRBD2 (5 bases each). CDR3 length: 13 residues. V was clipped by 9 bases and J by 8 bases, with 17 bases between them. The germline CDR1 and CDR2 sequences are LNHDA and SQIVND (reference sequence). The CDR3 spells CASQGPSGDIQYF. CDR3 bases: TGTGCCAGCCAGGGACCTTCCGGGGACATTCAGTACTTC. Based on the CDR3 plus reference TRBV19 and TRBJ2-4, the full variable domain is DGGITQSPKYLFRKEGQNVTLSCEQNLNHDAMYWYRQDPGQGLRLIYYSQIVNDFQKGDIAEGYSVSREKKESFPLTVTSAQKNPTAFYLCASQGPSGDIQYFGAGTRLSVL.

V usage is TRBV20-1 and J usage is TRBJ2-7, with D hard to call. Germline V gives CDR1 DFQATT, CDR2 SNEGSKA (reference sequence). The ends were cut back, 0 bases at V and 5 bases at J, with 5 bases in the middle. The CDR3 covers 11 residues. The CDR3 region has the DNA TGCAGTGCTAGAGATCTTGACGAGCAGTACTTC. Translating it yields CSARDLDEQYF.

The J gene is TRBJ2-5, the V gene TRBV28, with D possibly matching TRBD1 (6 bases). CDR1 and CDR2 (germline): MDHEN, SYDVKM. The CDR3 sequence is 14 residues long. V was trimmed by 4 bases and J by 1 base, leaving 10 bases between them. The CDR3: CASSSRTAQETQYF. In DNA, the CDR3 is TGTGCCAGCAGTTCCCGGACAGCCCAAGAGACCCAGTACTTC.

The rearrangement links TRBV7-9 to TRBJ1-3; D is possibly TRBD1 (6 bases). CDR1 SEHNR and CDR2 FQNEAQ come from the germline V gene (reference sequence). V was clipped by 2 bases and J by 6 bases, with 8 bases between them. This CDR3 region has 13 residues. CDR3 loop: CASSLWGANTIYF. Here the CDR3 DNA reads TGTGCCAGCAGCTTATGGGGGGCAAACACCATATATTTT.

CDR3 region: CASLPGGTYNEQFF. In DNA form, the CDR3 reads TGTGCCAGCCTCCCTGGGGGTACCTACAATGAGCAGTTCTTC. The chain couples TRBV2 to TRBJ2-1; TRBD1 or TRBD2 may be the D gene (5 bases each). With 8 bases removed from V and 2 bases from J, the gap between germline ends came to 13 bases. The CDR3 is 14 residues long. Germline V CDR1 and CDR2: SNHLY, FYNNEI.

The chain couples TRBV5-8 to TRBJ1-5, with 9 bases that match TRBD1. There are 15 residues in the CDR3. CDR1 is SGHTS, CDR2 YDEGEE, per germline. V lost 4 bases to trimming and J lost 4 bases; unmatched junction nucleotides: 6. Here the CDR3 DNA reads TGTGCCAGCAGCCGGACAGGGGACCGGAATCAGCCCCAGCATTTT. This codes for CASSRTGDRNQPQHF.

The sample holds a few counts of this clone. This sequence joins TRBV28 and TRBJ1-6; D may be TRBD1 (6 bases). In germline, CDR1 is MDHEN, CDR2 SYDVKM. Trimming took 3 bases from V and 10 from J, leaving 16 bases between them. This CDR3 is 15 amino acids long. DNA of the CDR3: TGTGCCAGCAGTTTGGCGGGGGGCGCTCAATCACCCCTCCACTTT. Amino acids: CASSLAGGAQSPLHF.

The CDR3 spells CASSPDPPNRSPLHF. The CDR3 DNA follows: TGTGCCAGCAGCCCTGACCCCCCCAATCGTTCACCCCTCCACTTT. The chain recombines TRBV14 with TRBJ1-6; D call uncertain. Germline loops: CDR1 SGHDN, CDR2 FVKESK. This CDR3 region has 15 residues. Between the trimmed V and J ends, which lost 4 bases and 9 bases, there was a span of 16 bases.

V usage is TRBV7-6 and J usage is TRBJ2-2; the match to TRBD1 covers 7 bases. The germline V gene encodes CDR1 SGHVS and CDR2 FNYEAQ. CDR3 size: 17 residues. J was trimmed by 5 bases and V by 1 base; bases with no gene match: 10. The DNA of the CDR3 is TGTGCCAGCAGCTTAGAGCACCCGGGACAGACAACCGGGGAGCTGTTTTTT. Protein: CASSLEHPGQTTGELFF.

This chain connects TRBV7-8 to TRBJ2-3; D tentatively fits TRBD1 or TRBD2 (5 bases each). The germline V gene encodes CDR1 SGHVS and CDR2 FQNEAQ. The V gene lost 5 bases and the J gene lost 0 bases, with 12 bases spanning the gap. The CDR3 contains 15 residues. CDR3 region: CASSPGTPSTDTQYF. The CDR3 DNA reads TGTGCCAGCAGCCCCGGGACGCCTAGCACAGATACGCAGTATTTT.